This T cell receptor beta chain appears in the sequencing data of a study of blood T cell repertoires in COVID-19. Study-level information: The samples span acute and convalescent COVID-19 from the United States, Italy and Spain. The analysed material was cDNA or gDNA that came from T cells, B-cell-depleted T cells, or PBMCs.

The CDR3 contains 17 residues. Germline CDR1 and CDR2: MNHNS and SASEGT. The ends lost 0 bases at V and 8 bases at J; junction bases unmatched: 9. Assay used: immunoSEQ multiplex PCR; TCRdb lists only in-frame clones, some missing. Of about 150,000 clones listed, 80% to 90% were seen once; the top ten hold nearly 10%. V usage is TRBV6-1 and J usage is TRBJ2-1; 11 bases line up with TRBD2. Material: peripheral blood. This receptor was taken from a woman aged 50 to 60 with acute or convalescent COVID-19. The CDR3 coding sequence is TGTGCCAGCAGTGAAGCCGGGTTGACTAGCGGGGTCGATGAGCAGTTCTTC. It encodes CASSEAGLTSGVDEQFF.